The rows below give T cell receptor beta chains drawn from one sample of a study of regulatory T cells in long-lasting Graves disease. TCRdb reanalysed the multiplex PCR reads using MiXCR and keeps one entry per CDR3 protein. The sample lists more than 400,000 distinct CDR3 sequences; roughly 15% were seen once. These records were also assigned to another study, of T cells in Graves' hyperthyroidism and ophthalmopathy.

The sequencing here drew on peripheral blood mononuclear cells (PBMCs), taken at new diagnosis, from a patient treated with antithyroid drugs. The receptors stem from a woman aged 25 to 39 with Graves disease. The CDR3 runs from the conserved cysteine through the conserved F or W. A D gene is named only where the DNA matches it firmly. Size is omitted from some rows. Given values are once, few, many or a class for expanded clones.

TRBJ1-6 | TRBV7-6 | . | . | 14 | CASSLAGRSPPLHF | TGTGCCAGCAGCTTAGCGGGTCGGTCCCCACCCCTCCACTTT
TRBJ2-1 | TRBV7-3 | many | . | 15 | CASSFGLAAYNEQFF | TGTGCCAGCAGCTTCGGGTTAGCAGCCTACAATGAGCAGTTCTTC
TRBJ2-4 | TRBV11-2 | . | TRBD2 | 16 | CASSLGGPLAGDVQYF | TGTGCCAGCAGCTTAGGGGGGCCGCTAGCGGGAGACGTTCAGTACTTC
TRBJ2-4 | TRBV20-1 | once | TRBD2 | 15 | CSPLGGAGGKNIQYF | TGCAGTCCCCTGGGAGGGGCGGGAGGCAAAAACATTCAGTACTTC
TRBJ2-5 | TRBV7-9 | many | . | 15 | CASSLSRSRGETQYF | TGTGCCAGCAGCTTGTCGAGGTCCCGGGGGGAGACCCAGTACTTC
TRBJ2-7 | TRBV6-2/TRBV6-3 | . | . | 13 | CASSKKGSYEQYF | TGTGCCAGCAGCAAAAAAGGATCCTACGAGCAGTACTTC
TRBJ2-7 | TRBV7-2 | many | . | 12 | CASSFSASDPYF | TGTGCCAGCAGCTTTTCGGCTAGCGATCCGTACTTC
TRBJ2-7 | TRBV12-3/TRBV12-4 | many | TRBD2 | 15 | CASRSTSGSSYEQYF | TGTGCCAGCAGGTCGACTAGCGGGAGCAGCTACGAGCAGTACTTC
TRBJ1-1 | TRBV10-1 | few | . | 15 | CASRPSEADVGEAFF | TGCGCCAGCAGGCCTTCGGAAGCAGACGTCGGTGAAGCTTTCTTT
TRBJ1-1 | TRBV5-1 | once | . | 19 | CASSRGPRTEGVMNTEAFF | TGCGCCAGCAGCCGCGGGCCCCGGACAGAGGGGGTAATGAACACTGAAGCTTTCTTT
TRBJ1-5 | TRBV6-5 | many | . | 14 | CASSYSTGNQPQHF | TGTGCCAGCAGTTACTCGACAGGCAATCAGCCCCAGCATTTT
TRBJ2-7 | TRBV6-5 | many | TRBD1 | 15 | CASSYLSRGFYEQYF | TGTGCCAGCAGTTACCTCAGCAGGGGGTTCTACGAGCAGTACTTC
TRBJ2-2 | TRBV9 | few | TRBD2 | 16 | CASSSTTSMNTGELFF | TGTGCCAGCAGCTCAACGACTAGCATGAACACCGGGGAGCTGTTTTTT
TRBJ2-6 | TRBV2 | . | . | 16 | CASSDGEESGANVLTF | TGTGCCAGCAGTGATGGCGAGGAGTCTGGGGCCAACGTCCTGACTTTC
TRBJ2-5 | TRBV9 | . | TRBD1 | 16 | CASSPKQGSLQETQYF | TGTGCCAGCAGCCCAAAACAGGGGTCCCTCCAAGAGACCCAGTACTTC
TRBJ2-1 | TRBV3-1 | many | TRBD2 | 18 | CASSQRGGRGGSYNEQFF | TGTGCCAGCAGCCAAAGGGGCGGGAGAGGTGGGTCCTACAATGAGCAGTTCTTC
TRBJ1-5 | TRBV7-9 | . | . | 14 | CASSFQRGNQPQHF | TGTGCCAGCAGCTTTCAGAGGGGCAATCAGCCCCAGCATTTT
TRBJ2-7 | TRBV4-1 | many | TRBD2 | 16 | CASSQIGLAGADEQYF | TGCGCCAGCAGCCAAATTGGACTAGCGGGAGCGGACGAGCAGTACTTC
TRBJ2-6 | TRBV18 | . | . | 15 | CASSRQDSGAHVLTF | TGTGCCAGCTCCCGACAGGACTCTGGGGCCCACGTCCTGACTTTC
TRBJ2-2 | TRBV11-2 | few | . | 17 | CASSSKREGGATGELFF | TGTGCCAGCAGCTCCAAACGTGAGGGGGGCGCGACCGGGGAGCTGTTTTTT
TRBJ2-5 | TRBV15 | few | TRBD2 | 17 | CATSRGLAGGPGETQYF | TGTGCCACCAGCAGAGGACTAGCGGGAGGGCCCGGAGAGACCCAGTACTTC
TRBJ2-3 | TRBV7-8 | many | TRBD2 | 16 | CASSPRTSGTTDTQYF | TGTGCCAGCAGCCCCCGGACTAGCGGAACCACAGATACGCAGTATTTT
TRBJ2-7 | TRBV7-2 | . | TRBD2 | 15 | CASSLASSGRIEQYF | TGTGCCAGCAGCTTAGCGAGTAGCGGGAGGATCGAGCAGTACTTC
TRBJ1-1 | TRBV9 | . | . | 12 | CASSALSTEAFF | TGTGCCAGCAGCGCCCTTTCCACTGAAGCTTTCTTT
TRBJ2-2 | TRBV19 | . | . | 14 | CASSIGSNTGELFF | TGTGCCAGTAGTATTGGATCGAACACCGGGGAGCTGTTTTTT
TRBJ2-2 | TRBV28 | many | TRBD2 | 17 | CASSFFSRRERTGELFF | TGTGCCAGCAGTTTCTTCTCACGGCGGGAGAGGACCGGGGAGCTGTTTTTT
TRBJ2-7 | TRBV15 | . | TRBD2 | 13 | CASRGGGSYEQYF | TGTGCCAGCCGTGGGGGGGGCTCCTACGAGCAGTACTTC
TRBJ2-7 | TRBV3-1 | few | . | 15 | CASSQVARGLNEQYF | TGTGCCAGCAGCCAAGTCGCAAGGGGGTTAAACGAGCAGTACTTC
TRBJ2-5 | TRBV20-1 | many | TRBD2 | 14 | CSASRLAAPGTQYF | TGCAGTGCTAGCCGACTAGCGGCCCCGGGGACCCAGTACTTC
TRBJ1-1 | TRBV19 | once | . | 14 | CASSVREIRDEAFF | TGTGCCAGTAGTGTCAGGGAAATTCGGGATGAAGCTTTCTTT
TRBJ2-2 | TRBV28 | few | . | 12 | CASTIDTGELFF | TGTGCCAGCACCATTGACACCGGGGAGCTGTTTTTT
TRBJ2-1 | TRBV7-9 | few | TRBD2 | 15 | CASSLEGLASNEQFF | TGTGCCAGCAGCTTAGAGGGACTAGCATCCAATGAGCAGTTCTTC
TRBJ2-1 | TRBV20-1 | . | TRBD2 | 16 | CSARLWGLAGGGAQFF | TGCAGTGCTCGACTTTGGGGGCTAGCGGGTGGGGGGGCGCAGTTCTTC
TRBJ2-5 | TRBV29-1 | many | . | 12 | CSVFWTAETQYF | TGCAGCGTTTTCTGGACCGCAGAGACCCAGTACTTC
TRBJ2-7 | TRBV13 | . | . | 16 | CASSSRRAGGSYEQYF | TGTGCCAGCAGCTCCAGGCGGGCAGGGGGGTCCTACGAGCAGTACTTC
TRBJ2-7 | TRBV28 | many | TRBD2 | 14 | CASIPLAGAYEQYF | TGTGCCAGCATTCCCCTAGCGGGAGCATACGAGCAGTACTTC
TRBJ1-2 | TRBV7-9 | . | . | 17 | CASSPSKRTDSNYGYTF | TGTGCCAGCAGCCCAAGTAAACGGACAGACAGTAACTATGGCTACACCTTC
TRBJ1-2 | TRBV10-3 | . | . | 14 | CAISDPGQREGYTF | TGTGCCATCAGTGACCCCGGACAGAGGGAGGGCTACACCTTC